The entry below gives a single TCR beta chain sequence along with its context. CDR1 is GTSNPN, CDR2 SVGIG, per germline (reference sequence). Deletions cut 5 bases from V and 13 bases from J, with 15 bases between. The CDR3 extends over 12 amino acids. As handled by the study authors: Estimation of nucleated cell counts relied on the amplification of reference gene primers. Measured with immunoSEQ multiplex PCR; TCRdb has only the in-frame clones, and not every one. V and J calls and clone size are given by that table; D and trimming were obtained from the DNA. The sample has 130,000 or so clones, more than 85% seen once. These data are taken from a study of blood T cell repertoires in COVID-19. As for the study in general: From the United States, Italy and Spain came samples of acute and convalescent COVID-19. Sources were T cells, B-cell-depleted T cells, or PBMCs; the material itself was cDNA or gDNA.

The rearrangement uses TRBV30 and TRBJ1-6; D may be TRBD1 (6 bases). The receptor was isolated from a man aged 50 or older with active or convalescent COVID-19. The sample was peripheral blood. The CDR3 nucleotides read TGTGCCTGGGCCCCCGGGGGGGGCCCCCTCCACTTT. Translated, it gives CAWAPGGGPLHF.